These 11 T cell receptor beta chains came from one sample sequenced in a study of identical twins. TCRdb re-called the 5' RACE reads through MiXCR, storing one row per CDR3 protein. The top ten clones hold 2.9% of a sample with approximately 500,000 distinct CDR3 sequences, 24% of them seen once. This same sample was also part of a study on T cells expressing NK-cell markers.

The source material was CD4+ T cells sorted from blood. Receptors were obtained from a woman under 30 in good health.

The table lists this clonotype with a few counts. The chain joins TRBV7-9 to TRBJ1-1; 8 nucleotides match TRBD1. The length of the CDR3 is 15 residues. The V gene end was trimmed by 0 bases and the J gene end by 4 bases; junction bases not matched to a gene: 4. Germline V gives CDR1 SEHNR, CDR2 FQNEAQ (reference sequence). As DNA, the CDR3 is TGTGCCAGCAGCTTAGCCAGGACAGGGCGCACTGAAGCTTTCTTT. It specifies CASSLARTGRTEAFF.

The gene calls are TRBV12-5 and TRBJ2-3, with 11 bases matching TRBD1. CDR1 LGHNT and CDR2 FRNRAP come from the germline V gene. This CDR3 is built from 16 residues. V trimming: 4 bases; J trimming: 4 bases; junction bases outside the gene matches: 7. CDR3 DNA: TGTGCTAGTGGTTCTGGGTTGGGACAGGGGGCAGATACGCAGTATTTT. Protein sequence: CASGSGLGQGADTQYF.

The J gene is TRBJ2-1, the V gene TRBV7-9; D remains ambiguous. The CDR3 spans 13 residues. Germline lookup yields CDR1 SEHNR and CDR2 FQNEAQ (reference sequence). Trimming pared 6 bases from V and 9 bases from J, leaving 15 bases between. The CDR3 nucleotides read TGTGCCAGCAGACCTATCCTTTATGGTGAGCAGTTCTTC. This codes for CASRPILYGEQFF.

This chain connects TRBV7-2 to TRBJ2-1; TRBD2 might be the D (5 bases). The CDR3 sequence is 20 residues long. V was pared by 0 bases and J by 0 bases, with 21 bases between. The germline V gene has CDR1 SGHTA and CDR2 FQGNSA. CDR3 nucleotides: TGTGCCAGCAGCTTAGCGCGGTCTCCGAGGGCCCCGAGCTCCTACAATGAGCAGTTCTTC. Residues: CASSLARSPRAPSSYNEQFF.

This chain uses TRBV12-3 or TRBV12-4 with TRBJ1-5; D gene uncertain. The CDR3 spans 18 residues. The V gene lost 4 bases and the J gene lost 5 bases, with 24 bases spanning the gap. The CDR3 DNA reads TGTGCCAGCAGTTCCGACCCTAGAGGACGGGCGGGAGATCAGCCCCAGCATTTT. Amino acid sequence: CASSSDPRGRAGDQPQHF.

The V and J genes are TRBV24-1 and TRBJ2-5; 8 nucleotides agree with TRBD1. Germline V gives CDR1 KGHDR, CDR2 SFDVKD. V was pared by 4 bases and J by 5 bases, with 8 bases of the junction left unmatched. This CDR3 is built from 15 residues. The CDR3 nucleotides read TGTGCCACCAGTGACTCCACAGGGGGTGGGGAGACCCAGTACTTC. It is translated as CATSDSTGGGETQYF.

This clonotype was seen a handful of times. The chain's CDR3 is CASSPRLLTDTQYF. The CDR3 DNA reads TGTGCCAGCAGCCCCAGGCTACTAACAGATACGCAGTATTTT. V usage is TRBV28 and J usage is TRBJ2-3; the D is unclear. The CDR3 has 14 residues. Germline CDR1 and CDR2: MDHEN and SYDVKM. Trimming took off 6 bases at V and 3 bases at J, with 13 bases between the two ends.

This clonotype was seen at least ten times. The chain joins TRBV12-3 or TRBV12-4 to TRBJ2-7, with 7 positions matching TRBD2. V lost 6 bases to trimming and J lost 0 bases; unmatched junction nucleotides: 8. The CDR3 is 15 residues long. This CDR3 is CASSQSRDYSYEQYF. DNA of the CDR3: TGTGCCAGCAGCCAAAGCCGGGACTACTCCTACGAGCAGTACTTC.

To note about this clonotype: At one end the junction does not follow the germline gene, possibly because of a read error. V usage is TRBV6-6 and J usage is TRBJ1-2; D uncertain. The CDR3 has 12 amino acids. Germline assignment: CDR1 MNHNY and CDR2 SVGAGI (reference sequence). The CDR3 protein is CATSRQTYGYTF. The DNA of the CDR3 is TGTGCCACCAGTCGGCAGACCTATGGCTACACCTTC.

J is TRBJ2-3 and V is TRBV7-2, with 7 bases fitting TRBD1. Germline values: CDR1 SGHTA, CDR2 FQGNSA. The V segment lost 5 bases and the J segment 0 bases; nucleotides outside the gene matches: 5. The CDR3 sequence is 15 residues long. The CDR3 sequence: CASSPYRGSTDTQYF. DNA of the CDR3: TGTGCCAGCAGCCCCTACAGGGGTAGCACAGATACGCAGTATTTT.

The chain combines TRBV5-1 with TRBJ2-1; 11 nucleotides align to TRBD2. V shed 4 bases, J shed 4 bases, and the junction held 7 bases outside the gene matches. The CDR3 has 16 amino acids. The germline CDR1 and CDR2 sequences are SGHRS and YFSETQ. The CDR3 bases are TGCGCCAGCAGCGACCCTAGCGGGGGGCCGTACAATGAGCAGTTCTTC. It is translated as CASSDPSGGPYNEQFF.